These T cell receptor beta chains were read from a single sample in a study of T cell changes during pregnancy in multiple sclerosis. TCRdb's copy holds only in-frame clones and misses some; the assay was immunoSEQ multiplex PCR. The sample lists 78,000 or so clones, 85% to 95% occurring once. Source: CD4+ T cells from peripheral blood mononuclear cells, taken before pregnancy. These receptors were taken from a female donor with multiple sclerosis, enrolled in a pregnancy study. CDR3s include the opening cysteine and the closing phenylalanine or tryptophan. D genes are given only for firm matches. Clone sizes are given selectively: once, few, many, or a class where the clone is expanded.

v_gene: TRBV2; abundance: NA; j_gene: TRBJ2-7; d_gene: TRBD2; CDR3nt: TGTGCCAGCAGTAGCGAGCAGACTAGCGGAACAAGGCAGTACTTC; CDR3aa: CASSSEQTSGTRQYF
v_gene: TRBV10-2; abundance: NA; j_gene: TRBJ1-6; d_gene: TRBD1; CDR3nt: TGCGCCAGCAGTGCAGGGGGCCGGAGTTCACCCCTCCACTTT; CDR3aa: CASSAGGRSSPLHF
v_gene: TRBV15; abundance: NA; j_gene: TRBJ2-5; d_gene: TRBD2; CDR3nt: TGTGCCACCAGCAGAGATAGACTAGCAGGGGAGACCCAGTACTTC; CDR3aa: CATSRDRLAGETQYF
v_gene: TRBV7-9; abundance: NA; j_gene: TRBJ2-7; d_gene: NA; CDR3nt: TGTGCCAGCAGCCAAACGGGAGACGAGCAGTACTTC; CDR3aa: CASSQTGDEQYF
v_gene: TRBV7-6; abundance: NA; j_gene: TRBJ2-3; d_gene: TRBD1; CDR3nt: TGTGCCAGCGAATCAGGGGGCCTTACAGATACGCAGTATTTT; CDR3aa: CASESGGLTDTQYF
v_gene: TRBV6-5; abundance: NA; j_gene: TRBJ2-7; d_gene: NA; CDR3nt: TGTGCCAGCAGTTACACCTACTCGAGTCACGAGCAGTACTTC; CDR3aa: CASSYTYSSHEQYF
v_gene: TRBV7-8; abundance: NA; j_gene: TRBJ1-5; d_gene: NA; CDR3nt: TGTGCCAGCAGCTACGCCGGGGGAGGCAATCAGCCCCAGCATTTT; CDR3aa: CASSYAGGGNQPQHF
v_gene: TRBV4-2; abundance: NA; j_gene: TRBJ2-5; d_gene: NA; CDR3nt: TGTGCCAGCAGCCCCCGTCAGGGTCTCGGAGAGACCCAGTACTTC; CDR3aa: CASSPRQGLGETQYF
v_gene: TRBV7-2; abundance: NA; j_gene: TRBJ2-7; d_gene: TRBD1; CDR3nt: TGTGCCAGCAGCGCACAGGGGATCTCCAACGAGCAGTACTTC; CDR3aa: CASSAQGISNEQYF
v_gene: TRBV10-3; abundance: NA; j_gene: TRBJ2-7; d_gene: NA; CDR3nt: TGTGCCATCAGCGGAAGTTTGAGGTTGTTCTACGAGCAGTACTTC; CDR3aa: CAISGSLRLFYEQYF
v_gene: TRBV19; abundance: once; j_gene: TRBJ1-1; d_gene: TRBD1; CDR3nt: TGTGCCAGTAGTCGAACCGGGACAGCCAACACTGAAGCTTTCTTT; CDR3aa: CASSRTGTANTEAFF
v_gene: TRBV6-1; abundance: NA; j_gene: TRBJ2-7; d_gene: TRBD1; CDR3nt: TGTGCCAGCAGTGGGACAGGGCGCAGGTCCTACGAGCAGTACTTC; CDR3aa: CASSGTGRRSYEQYF
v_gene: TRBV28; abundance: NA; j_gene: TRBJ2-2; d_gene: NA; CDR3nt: TGTGCCAGCAGTGTGAGTGGTTCACCCGGGGAGCTGTTTTTT; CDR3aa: CASSVSGSPGELFF
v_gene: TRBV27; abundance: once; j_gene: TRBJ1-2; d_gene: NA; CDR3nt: TGTGCCAGCAGCTCCCGACCTTTGGCCAGGGTGATGTATGGCTACACCTTC; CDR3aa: CASSSRPLARVMYGYTF
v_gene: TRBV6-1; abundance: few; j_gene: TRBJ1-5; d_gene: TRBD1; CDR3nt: TGTGCCAGCACTTGGACAGGGGGCAATGGGCAGCCCCAGCATTTT; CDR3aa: CASTWTGGNGQPQHF
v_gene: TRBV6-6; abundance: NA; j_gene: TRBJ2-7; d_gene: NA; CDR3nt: TGTGCCAGCAGTTACCTCCAGGGTGGCGAGCAGTACTTC; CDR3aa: CASSYLQGGEQYF
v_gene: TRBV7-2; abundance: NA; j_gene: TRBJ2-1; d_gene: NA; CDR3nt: TGTGCCAGCAGCTTAGGGCGGGTCAATGAGCAGTTCTTC; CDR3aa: CASSLGRVNEQFF
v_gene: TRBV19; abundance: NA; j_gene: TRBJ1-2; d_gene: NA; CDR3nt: TGTGCCAGTAGTTTACCAACAAACTATGGCTACACCTTC; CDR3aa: CASSLPTNYGYTF
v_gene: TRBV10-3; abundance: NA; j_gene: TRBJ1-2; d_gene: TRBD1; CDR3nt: TGTGCCACCACAACTGGGACAGGGTTTCAAGCTGACTATGGCTACACCTTC; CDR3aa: CATTTGTGFQADYGYTF
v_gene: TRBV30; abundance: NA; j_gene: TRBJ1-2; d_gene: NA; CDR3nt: TGTGCCTGGAGTGTAGGGCCAGGACAAAACTATGGCTACACCTTC; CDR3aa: CAWSVGPGQNYGYTF
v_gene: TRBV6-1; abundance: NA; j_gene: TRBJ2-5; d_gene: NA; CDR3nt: TGTGCCAGCAGAAGACAGGTTTTAGAGCAGACCCAGTACTTC; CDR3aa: CASRRQVLEQTQYF
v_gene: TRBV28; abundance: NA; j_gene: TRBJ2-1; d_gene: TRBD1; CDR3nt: TGTGCCAGCAGTCCTCTGACAGGGGTACGGTATGAGCAGTTCTTC; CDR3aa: CASSPLTGVRYEQFF
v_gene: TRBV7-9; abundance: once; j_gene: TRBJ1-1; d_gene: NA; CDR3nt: TGTGCCAGCAGCTTAAACACAAACACTGAAGCTTTCTTT; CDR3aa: CASSLNTNTEAFF
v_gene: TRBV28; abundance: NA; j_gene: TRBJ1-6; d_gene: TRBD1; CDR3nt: TGTGCCAGCAAGACAGGGGCGAATTCACCCCTCCACTTT; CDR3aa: CASKTGANSPLHF
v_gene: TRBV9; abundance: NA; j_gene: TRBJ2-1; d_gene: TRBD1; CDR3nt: TGTGCCAGCAGCGTAATCGGGACAGGTCACAATGAGCAGTTCTTC; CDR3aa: CASSVIGTGHNEQFF
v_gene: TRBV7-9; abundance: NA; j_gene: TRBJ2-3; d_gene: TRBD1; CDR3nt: TGTGCCAGCAGCTTAACGCGGACAGGGAAATTTGAAGATACGCAGTATTTT; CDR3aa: CASSLTRTGKFEDTQYF
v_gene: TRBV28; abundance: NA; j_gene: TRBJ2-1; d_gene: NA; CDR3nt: TGTGCCAGCAGCAAGGGGGACGAGGACAATGAGCAGTTCTTC; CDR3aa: CASSKGDEDNEQFF
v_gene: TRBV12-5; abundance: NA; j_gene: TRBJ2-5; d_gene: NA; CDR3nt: TGTGCTAGTGGTTTTGCCAGCCCCCGGGGGGAGACCCAGTACTTC; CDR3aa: CASGFASPRGETQYF
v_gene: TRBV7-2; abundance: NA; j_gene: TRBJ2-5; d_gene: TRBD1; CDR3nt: TGTGCCAGCAGCTTAGTCACAGGGGGAGAGACCCAGTACTTC; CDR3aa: CASSLVTGGETQYF
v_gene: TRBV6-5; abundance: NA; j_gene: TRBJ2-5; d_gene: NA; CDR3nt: TGTGCCAGCAGTGTCCCGGGGGAGCAGTACTTC; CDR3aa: CASSVPGEQYF